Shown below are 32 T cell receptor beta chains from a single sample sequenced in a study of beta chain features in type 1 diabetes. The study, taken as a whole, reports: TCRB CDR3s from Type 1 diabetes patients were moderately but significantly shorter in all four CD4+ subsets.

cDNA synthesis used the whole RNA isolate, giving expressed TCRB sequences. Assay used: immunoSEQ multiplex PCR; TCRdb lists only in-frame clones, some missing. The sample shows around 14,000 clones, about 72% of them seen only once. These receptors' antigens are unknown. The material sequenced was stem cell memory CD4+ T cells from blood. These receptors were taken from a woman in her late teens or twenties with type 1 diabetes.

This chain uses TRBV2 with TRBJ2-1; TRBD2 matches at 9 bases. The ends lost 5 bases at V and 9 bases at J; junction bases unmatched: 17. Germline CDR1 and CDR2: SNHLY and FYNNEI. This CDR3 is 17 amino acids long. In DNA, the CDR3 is TGTGCCAGCAGTCTGGTACACCCGGGACTAGCCCCCGTTGAGCAGTTCTTC. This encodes CASSLVHPGLAPVEQFF.

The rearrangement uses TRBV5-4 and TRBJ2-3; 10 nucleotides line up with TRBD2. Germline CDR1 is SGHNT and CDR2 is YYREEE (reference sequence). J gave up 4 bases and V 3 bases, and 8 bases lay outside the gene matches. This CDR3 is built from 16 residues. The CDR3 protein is CASSSRVAGGADTQYF. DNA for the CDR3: TGTGCCAGCAGCTCGCGGGTAGCGGGAGGTGCAGATACGCAGTATTTT.

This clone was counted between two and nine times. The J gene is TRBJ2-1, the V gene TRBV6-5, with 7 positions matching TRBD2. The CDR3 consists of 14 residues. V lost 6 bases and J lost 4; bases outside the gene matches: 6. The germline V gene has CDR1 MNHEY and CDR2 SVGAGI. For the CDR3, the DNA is TGTGCCAGCAGCCGGGACTACCGGTACAATGAGCAGTTCTTC. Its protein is CASSRDYRYNEQFF.

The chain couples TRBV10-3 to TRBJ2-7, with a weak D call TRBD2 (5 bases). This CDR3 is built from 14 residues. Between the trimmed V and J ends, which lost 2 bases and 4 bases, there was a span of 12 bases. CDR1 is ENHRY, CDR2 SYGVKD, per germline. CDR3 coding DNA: TGTGCCATCAGTGAGACTAGATTGGAATACGAGCAGTACTTC. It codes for CAISETRLEYEQYF.

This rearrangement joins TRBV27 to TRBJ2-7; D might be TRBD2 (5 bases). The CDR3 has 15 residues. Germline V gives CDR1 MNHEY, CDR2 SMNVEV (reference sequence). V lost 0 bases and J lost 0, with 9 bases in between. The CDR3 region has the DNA TGTGCCAGCAGTTTATCGCCGGGGTACTCCTACGAGCAGTACTTC. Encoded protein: CASSLSPGYSYEQYF.

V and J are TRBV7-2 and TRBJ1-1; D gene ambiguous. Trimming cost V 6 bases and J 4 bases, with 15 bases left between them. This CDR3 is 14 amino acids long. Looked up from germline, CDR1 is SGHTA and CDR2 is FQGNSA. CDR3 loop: CASSSFGGSTEAFF. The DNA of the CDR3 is TGTGCCAGCAGTAGCTTTGGCGGGAGCACTGAAGCTTTCTTT.

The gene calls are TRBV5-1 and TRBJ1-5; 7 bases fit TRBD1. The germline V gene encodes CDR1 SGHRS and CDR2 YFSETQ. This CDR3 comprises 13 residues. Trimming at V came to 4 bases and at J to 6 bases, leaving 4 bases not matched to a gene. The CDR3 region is CASSPGGGQPQHF. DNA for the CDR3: TGCGCCAGCAGCCCAGGGGGAGGTCAGCCCCAGCATTTT.

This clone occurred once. DNA for the CDR3: TGTGCCAGCAGCCGACAGGGTGGAGGCGAGCAGTACGTC. Residues: CASSRQGGGEQYV. The rearrangement joins TRBV7-2 to TRBJ2-7; 7 positions match TRBD1. The CDR3 length is 13 residues. CDR1 SGHTA and CDR2 FQGNSA come from the germline V gene. With 5 bases clipped from V and 6 bases from J, the junction kept 7 bases outside the gene matches.

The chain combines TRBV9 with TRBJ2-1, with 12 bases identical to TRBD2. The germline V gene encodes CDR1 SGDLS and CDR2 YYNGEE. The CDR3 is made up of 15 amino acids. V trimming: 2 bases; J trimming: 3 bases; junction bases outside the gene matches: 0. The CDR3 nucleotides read TGTGCCAGCAGCGTGACTAGCGGGAGCTACAATGAGCAGTTCTTC. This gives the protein CASSVTSGSYNEQFF.

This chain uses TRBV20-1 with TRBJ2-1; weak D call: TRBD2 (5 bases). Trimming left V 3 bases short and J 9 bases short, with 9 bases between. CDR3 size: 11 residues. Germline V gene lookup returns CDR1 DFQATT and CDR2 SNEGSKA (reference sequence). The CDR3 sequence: CSASPRGEQFF. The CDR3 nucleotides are TGCAGTGCTAGCCCTCGGGGTGAGCAGTTCTTC.

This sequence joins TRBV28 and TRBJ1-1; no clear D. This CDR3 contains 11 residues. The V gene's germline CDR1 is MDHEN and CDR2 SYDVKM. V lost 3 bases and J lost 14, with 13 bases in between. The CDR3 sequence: CASSFSGVWFF. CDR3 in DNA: TGTGCCAGCAGTTTCTCCGGGGTTTGGTTCTTT.

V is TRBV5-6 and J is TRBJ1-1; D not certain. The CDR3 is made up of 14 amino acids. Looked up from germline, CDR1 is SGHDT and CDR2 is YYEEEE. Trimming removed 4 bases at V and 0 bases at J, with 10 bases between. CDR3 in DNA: TGTGCCAGCAGCCGGAGGCTTCTGAACACTGAAGCTTTCTTT. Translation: CASSRRLLNTEAFF.

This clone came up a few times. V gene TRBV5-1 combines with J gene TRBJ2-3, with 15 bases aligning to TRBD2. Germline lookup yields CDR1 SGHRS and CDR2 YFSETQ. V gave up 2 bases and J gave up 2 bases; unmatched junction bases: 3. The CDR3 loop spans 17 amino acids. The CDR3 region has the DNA TGCGCCAGCAGCTTCCGGACTAGCGGGAGGGCCACAGATACGCAGTATTTT. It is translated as CASSFRTSGRATDTQYF.

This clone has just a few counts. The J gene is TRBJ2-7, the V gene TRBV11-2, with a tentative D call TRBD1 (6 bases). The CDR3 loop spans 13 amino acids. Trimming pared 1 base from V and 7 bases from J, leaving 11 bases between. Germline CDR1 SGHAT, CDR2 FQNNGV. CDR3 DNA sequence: TGTGCCAGCAGCTTAGGCCACGGACAGGAGCAGTACGTC. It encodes CASSLGHGQEQYV.

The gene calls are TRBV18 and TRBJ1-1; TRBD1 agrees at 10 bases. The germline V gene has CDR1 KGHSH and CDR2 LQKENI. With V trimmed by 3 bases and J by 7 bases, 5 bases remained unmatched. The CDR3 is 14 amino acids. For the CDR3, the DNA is TGTGCCAGCTCACCCGGGACAGGGGATTTTGAAGCTTTCTTT. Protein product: CASSPGTGDFEAFF.

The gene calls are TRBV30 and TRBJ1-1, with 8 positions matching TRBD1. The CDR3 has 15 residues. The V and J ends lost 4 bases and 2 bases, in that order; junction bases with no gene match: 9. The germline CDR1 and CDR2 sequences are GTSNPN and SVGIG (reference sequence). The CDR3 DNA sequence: TGTGCCTGGACTCCGTCGGACAGGGTAAACACTGAAGCTTTCTTT. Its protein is CAWTPSDRVNTEAFF.

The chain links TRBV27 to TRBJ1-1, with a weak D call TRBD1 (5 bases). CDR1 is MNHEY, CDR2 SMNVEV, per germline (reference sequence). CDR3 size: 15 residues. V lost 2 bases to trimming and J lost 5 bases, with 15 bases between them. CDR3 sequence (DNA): TGTGCCAGCAGTTTAACGGGGGTAATTAGGACTGAAGCTTTCTTT. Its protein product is CASSLTGVIRTEAFF.

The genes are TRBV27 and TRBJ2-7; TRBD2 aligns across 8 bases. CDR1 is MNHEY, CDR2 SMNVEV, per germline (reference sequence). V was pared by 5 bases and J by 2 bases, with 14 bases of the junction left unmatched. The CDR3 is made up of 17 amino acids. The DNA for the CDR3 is TGTGCCAGCAGTGGGAGCAGGGGACCGCGGGAGGCCTACGAGCAGTACTTC. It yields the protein CASSGSRGPREAYEQYF.

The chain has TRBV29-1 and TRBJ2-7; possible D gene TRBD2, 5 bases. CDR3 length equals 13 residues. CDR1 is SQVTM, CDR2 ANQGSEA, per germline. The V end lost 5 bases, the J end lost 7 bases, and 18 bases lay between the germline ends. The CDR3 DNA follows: TGCAGCGTTTACAATGGACTCGGGGATGAGCAGTACTTC. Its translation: CSVYNGLGDEQYF.

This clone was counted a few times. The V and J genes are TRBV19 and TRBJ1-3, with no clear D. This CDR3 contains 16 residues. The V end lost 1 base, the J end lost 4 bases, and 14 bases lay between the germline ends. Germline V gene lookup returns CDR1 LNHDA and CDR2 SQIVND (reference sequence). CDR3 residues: CASSIVNRGGGNTIYF. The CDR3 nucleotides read TGTGCCAGTAGTATAGTCAACAGAGGAGGAGGAAACACCATATATTTT.

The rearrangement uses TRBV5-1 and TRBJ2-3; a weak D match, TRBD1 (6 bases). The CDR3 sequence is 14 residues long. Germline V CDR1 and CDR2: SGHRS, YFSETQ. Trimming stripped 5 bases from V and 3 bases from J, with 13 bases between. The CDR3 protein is CASSSEGTTDTQYF. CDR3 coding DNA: TGCGCCAGCAGTTCCGAAGGGACAACAGATACGCAGTATTTT.

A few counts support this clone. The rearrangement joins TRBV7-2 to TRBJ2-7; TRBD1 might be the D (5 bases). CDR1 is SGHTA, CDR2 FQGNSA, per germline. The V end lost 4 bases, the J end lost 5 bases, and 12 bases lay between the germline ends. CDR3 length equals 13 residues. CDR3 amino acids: CASSSRAGHEQYV. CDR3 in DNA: TGTGCCAGCAGCTCCCGGGCAGGGCACGAGCAGTACGTC.

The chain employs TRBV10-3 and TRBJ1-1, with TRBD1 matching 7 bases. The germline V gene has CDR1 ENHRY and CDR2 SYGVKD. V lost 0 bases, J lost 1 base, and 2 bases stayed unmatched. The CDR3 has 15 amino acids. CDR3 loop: CAISESGDRNTEAFF. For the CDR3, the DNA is TGTGCCATCAGTGAGTCAGGGGACAGGAACACTGAAGCTTTCTTT.

CDR3 sequence reads: CASSKIAGMANEQFF. The CDR3 DNA sequence: TGTGCCAGCAGTAAAATAGCGGGAATGGCTAATGAGCAGTTCTTC. The genes are TRBV6-5 and TRBJ2-1, with 8 bases identical to TRBD2. This CDR3 spans 15 amino acids. V gave up 5 bases and J gave up 7 bases; unmatched junction bases: 10. Germline assignment: CDR1 MNHEY and CDR2 SVGAGI.

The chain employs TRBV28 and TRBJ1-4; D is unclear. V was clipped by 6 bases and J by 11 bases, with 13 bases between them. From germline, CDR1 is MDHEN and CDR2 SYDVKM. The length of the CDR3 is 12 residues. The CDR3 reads CASSSPRGKLFF. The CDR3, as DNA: TGTGCCAGCAGCTCCCCCCGAGGGAAACTGTTTTTT.

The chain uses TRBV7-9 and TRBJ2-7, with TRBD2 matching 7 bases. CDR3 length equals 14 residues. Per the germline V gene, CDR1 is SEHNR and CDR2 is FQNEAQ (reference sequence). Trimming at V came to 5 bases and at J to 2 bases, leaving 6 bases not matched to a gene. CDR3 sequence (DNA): TGTGCCAGCAGCACAAGCGGGACTACCTACGAGCAGTACGTC. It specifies CASSTSGTTYEQYV.

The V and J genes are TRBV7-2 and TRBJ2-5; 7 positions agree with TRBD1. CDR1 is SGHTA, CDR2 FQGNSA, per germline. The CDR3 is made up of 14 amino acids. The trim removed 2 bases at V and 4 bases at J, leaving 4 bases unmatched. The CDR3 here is CASSLRGRGETQYF. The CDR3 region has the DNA TGTGCCAGCAGCTTAAGGGGGCGAGGAGAGACCCAGTACTTC. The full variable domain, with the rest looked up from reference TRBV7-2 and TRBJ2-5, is GAGVSQSPSNKVTEKGKDVELRCDPISGHTALYWYRQSLGQGLEFLIYFQGNSAPDKSGLPSDRFSAERTGGSVSTLTIQRTQQEDSAVYLCASSLRGRGETQYFGPGTRLLVL.

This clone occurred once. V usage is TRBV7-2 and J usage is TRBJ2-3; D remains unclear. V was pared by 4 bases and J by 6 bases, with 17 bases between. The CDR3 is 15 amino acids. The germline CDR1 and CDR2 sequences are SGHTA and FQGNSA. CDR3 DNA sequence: TGTGCCAGCAGCTCCCTTGGAGCCCCTACGGATACGCAGTATTTT. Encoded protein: CASSSLGAPTDTQYF.

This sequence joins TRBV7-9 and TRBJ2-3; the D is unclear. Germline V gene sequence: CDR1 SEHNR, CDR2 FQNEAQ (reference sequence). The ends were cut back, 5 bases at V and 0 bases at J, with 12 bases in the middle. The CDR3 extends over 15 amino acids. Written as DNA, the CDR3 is TGTGCCAGCAGCCGCGACACTGCTAGCACAGATACGCAGTATTTT. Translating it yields CASSRDTASTDTQYF.

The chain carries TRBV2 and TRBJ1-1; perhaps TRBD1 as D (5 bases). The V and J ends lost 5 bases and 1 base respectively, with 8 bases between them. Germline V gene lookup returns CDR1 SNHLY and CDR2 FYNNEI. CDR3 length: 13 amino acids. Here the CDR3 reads CASSSQGNTEAFF. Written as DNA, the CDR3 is TGTGCCAGCAGTTCCCAGGGGAACACTGAAGCTTTCTTT.

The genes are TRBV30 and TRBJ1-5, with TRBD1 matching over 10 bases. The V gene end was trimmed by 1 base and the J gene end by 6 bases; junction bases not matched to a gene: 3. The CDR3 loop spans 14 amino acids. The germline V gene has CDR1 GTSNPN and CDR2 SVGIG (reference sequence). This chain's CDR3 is CAWSGGQGFQPQHF. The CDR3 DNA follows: TGTGCCTGGAGTGGGGGACAGGGGTTTCAGCCCCAGCATTTT.

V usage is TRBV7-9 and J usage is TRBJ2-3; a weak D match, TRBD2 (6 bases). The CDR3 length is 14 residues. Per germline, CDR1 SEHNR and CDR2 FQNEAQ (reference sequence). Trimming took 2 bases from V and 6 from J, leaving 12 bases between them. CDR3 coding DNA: TGTGCCAGCAGCTTACAACCGGGACTTGATACGCAGTATTTT. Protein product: CASSLQPGLDTQYF.